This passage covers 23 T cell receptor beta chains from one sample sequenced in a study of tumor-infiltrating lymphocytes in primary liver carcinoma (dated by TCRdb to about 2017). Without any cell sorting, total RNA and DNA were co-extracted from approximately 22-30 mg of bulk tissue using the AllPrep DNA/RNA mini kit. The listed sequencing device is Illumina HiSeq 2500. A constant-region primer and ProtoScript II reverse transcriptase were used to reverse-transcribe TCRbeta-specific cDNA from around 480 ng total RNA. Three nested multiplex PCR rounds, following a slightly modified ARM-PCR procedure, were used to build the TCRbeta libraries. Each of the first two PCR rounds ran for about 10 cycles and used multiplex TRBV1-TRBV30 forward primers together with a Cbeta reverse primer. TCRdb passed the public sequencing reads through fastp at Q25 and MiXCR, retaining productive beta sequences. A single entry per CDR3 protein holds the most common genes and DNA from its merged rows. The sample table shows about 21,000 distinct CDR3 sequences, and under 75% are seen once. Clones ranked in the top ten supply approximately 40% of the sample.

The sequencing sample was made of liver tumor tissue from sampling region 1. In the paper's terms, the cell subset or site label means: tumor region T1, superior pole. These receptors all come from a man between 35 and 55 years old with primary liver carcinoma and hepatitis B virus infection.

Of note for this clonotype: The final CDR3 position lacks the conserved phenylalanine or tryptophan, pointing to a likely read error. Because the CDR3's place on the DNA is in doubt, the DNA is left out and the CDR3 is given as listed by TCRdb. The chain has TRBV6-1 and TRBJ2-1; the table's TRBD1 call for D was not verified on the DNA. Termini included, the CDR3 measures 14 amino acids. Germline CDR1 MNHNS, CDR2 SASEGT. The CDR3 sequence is CASSPTGPYNEGFV.

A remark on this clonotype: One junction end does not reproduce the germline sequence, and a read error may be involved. CDR3 sequence: CASSLGFLSGMNEQLF. As DNA, the CDR3 is TGTGCCAGCAGCTTAGGGTTCCTATCGGGAATGAATGAGCAGCTCTTC. The V gene is TRBV11-2, the J gene TRBJ2-1, with a possible D match to TRBD2 (5 bases). Per the germline V gene, CDR1 is SGHAT and CDR2 is FQNNGV. The CDR3 runs 16 residues.

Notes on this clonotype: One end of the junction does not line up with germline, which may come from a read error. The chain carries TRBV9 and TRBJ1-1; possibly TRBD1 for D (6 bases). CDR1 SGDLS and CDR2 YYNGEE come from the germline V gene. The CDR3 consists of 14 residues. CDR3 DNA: TGTGCCAGCAGCGTCAACTCGGGGGACACTGAAACTTTCTTT. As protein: CASSVNSGDTETFF.

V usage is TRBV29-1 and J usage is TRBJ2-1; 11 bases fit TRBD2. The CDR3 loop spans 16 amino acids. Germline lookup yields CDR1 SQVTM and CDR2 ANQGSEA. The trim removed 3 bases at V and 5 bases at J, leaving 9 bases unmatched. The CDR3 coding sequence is TGCAGCGTTGACGGAGTAGCGGGAGGGCTCCACAATGAGCAGTTCTTC. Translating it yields CSVDGVAGGLHNEQFF.

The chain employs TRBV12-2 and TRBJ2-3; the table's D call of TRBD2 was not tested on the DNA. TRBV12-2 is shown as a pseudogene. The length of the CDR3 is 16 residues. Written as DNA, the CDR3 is TGTGCAAGTCGCCCAGGACAGCGGCAAAGCACAGATATGCAGTATTTT. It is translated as CASRPGQRQSTDMQYF.

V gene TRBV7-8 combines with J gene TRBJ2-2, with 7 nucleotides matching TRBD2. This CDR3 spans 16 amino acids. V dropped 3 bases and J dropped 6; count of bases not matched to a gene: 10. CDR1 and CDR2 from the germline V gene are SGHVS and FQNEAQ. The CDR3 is CASSFAGVLDSGELFF. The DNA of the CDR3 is TGTGCCAGCAGCTTTGCGGGAGTCTTGGACTCCGGGGAGCTGTTTTTT.

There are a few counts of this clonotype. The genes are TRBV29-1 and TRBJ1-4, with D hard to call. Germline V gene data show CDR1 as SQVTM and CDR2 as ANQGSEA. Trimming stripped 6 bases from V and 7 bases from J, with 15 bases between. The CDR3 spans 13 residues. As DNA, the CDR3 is TGCAGCGTGATGGGAGGGTCGGCTGAAAAACTGTTTTTT. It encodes CSVMGGSAEKLFF. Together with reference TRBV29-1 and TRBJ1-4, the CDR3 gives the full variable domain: SAVISQKPSRDICQRGTSLTIQCQVDSQVTMMFWYRQQPGQSLTLIATANQGSEATYESGFVIDKFPISRPNLTFSTLTVSNMSPEDSSIYLCSVMGGSAEKLFFGSGTQLSVL.

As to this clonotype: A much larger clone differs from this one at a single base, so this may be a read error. CDR3 sequence (DNA): TGTGCCAGCAGTTACCCGGGACAGGGGGCAAGTGAGCAGTTCTTC. Residues: CASSYPGQGASEQFF. This chain connects TRBV6-6 to TRBJ2-1; 12 bases agree with TRBD1. With 2 bases clipped from V and 9 bases from J, the junction kept 5 bases outside the gene matches. Germline CDR1 and CDR2: MNHNY and SVGAGI (reference sequence). The CDR3 loop spans 15 amino acids.

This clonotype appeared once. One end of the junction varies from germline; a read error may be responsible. In nucleotides, the CDR3 is TGTGCCAGCACTGATGGCAGCGTGAATACTGAAGCTTTCTTT. It is translated as CASTDGSVNTEAFF. The chain joins TRBV11-2 to TRBJ1-1; no definite D call. The CDR3 is 14 residues long. Germline V gene lookup returns CDR1 SGHAT and CDR2 FQNNGV.

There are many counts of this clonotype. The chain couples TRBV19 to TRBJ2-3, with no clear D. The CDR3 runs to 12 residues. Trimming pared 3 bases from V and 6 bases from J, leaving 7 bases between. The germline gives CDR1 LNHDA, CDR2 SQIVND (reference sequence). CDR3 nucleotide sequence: TGTGCCAGTAGTATGACCGGGGATACGCAGTATTTT. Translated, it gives CASSMTGDTQYF.

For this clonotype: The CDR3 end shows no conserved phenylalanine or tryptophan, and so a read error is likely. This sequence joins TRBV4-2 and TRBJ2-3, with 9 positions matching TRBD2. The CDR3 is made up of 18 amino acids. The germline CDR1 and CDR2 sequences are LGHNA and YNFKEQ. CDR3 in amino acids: CVSSQVALLAGTTDTQYL. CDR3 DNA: TGTGTCAGCAGCCAAGTGGCGCTCCTAGCGGGAACGACAGATACGCAGTATCTT.

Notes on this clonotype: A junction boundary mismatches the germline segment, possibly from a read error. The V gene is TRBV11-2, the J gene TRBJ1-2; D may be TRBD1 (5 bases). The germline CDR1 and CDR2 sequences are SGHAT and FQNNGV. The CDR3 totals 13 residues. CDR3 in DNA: TGTGCCTGCAGCTTAGAGGGGAGCTATGGCTACACCTTC. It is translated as CACSLEGSYGYTF.

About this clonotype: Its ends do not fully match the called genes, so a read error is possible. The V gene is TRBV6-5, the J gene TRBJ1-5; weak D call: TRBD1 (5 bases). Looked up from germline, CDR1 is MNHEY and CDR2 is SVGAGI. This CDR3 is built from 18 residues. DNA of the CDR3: TGCGCCAGCAGTTATACCCGGTCGACAGCCGCTAGCAATCAGCCCCAGCATTTT. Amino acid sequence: CASSYTRSTAASNQPQHF.

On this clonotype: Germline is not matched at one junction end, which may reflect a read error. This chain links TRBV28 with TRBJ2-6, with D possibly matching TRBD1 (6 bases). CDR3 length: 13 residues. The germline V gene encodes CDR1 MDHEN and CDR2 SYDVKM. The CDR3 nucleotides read TGTGCAACCCAGAACTCTGGGGACAACCTCCTGACTTTC. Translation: CATQNSGDNLLTF. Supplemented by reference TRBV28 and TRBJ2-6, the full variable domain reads DVKVTQSSRYLVKRTGEKVFLECVQDMDHENMFWYRQDPGLGLRLIYFSYDVKMKEKGDIPEGYSVSREKKERFSLILESASTNQTSMYLCATQNSGDNLLTFGAGSRLTVL.

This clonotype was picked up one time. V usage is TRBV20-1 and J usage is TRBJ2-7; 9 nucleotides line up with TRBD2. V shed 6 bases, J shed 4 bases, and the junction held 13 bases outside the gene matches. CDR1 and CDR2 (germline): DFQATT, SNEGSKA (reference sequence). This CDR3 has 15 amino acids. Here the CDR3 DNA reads TGCAGTGCGCGGCCACCGGGACTAGCCACTTACGAGCAGTACTTC. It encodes CSARPPGLATYEQYF.

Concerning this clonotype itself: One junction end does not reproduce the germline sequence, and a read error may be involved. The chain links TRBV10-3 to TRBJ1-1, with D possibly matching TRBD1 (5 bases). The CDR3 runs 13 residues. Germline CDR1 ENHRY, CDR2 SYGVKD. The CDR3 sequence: CPISESGYTEAFF. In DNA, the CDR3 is TGTCCCATCAGTGAGTCAGGGTACACTGAAGCTTTCTTT.

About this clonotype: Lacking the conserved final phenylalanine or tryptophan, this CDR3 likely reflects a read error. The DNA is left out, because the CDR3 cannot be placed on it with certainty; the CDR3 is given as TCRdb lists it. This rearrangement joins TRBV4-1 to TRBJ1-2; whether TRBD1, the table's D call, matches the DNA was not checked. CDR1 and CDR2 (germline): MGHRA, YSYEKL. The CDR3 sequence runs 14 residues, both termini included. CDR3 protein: CASSQGDRNYGYAS.

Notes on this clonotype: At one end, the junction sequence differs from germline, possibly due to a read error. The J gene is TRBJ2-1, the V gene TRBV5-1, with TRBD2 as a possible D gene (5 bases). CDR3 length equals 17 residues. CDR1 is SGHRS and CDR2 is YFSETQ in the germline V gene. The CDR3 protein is CASSSPLAGVFYNKQFF. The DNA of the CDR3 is TGCGCCAGCAGCAGCCCTCTAGCTGGAGTCTTCTACAATAAGCAGTTCTTC.

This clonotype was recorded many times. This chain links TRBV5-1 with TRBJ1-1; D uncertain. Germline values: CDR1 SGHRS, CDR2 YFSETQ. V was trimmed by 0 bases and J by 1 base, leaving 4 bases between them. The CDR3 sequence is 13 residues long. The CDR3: CASSLAGNTEAFF. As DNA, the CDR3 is TGCGCCAGCAGCTTGGCCGGGAACACTGAAGCTTTCTTT.

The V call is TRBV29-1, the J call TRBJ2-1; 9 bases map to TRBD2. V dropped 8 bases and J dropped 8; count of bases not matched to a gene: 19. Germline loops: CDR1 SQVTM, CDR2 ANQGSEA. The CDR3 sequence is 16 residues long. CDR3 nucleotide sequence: TGCAGCAGCACCCGGGACATGGATAGCGGGAGACATGAGCAGTTCTTC. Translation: CSSTRDMDSGRHEQFF.

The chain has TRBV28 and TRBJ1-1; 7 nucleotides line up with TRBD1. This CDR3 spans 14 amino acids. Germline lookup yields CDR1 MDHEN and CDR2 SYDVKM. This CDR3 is CVHKSRGCNTEAFF. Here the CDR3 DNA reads TGTGTCCACAAATCCAGGGGGTGCAACACTGAAGCTTTCTTT. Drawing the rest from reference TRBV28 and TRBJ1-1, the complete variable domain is DVKVTQSSRYLVKRTGEKVFLECVQDMDHENMFWYRQDPGLGLRLIYFSYDVKMKEKGDIPEGYSVSREKKERFSLILESASTNQTSMYLCVHKSRGCNTEAFFGQGTRLTVV.

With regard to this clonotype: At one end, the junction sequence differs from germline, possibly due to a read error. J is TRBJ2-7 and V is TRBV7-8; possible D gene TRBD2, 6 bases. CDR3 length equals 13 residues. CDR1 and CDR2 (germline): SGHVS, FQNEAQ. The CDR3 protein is CAGSNTLGGEQYF. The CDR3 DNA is TGTGCCGGCAGTAACACTTTGGGAGGCGAGCAGTACTTC.

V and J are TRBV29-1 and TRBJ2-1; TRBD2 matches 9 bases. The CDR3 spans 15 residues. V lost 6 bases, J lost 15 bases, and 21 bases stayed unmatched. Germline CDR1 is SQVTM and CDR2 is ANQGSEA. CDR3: CSVTGSQWEGGRVFF. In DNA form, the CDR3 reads TGCAGCGTGACGGGGAGCCAGTGGGAGGGCGGGAGGGTGTTCTTC.